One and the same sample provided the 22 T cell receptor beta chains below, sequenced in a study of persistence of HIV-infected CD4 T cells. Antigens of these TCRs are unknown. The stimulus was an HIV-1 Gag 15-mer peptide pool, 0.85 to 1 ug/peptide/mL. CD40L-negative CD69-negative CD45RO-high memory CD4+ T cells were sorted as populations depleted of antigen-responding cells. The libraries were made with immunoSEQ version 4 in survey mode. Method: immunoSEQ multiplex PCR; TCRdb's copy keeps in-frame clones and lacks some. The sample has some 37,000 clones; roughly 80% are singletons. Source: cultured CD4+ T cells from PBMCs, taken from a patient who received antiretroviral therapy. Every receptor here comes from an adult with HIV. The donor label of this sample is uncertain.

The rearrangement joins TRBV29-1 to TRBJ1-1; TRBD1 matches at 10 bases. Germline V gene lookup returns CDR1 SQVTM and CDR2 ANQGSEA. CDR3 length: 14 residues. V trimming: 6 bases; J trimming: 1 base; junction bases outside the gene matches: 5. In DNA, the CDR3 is TGCAGCGTCTGGACAGGGGGAGGGAACACTGAAGCTTTCTTT. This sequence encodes CSVWTGGGNTEAFF.

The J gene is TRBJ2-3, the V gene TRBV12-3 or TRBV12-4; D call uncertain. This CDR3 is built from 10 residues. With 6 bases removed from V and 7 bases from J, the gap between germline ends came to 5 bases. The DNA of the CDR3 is TGTGCCAGCAGCCGGTATACGCAGTATTTT. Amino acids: CASSRYTQYF.

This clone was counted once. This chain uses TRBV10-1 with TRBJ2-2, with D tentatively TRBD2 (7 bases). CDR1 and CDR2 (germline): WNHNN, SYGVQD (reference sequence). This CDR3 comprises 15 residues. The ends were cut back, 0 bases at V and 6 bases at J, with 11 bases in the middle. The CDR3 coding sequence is TGCGCCAGCAGTGAGTCGAGGGGGGGCCCCGGGGAGCTGTTTTTT. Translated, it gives CASSESRGGPGELFF.

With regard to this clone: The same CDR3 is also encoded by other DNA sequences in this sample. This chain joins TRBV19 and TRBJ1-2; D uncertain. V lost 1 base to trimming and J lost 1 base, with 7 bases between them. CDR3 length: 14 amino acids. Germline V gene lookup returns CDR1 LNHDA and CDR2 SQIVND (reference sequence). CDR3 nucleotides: TGTGCCAGTAGTATAGGGAGGAATAACTATGGCTACACCTTC. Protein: CASSIGRNNYGYTF. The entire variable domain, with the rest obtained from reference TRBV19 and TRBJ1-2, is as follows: DGGITQSPKYLFRKEGQNVTLSCEQNLNHDAMYWYRQDPGQGLRLIYYSQIVNDFQKGDIAEGYSVSREKKESFPLTVTSAQKNPTAFYLCASSIGRNNYGYTFGSGTRLTVV.

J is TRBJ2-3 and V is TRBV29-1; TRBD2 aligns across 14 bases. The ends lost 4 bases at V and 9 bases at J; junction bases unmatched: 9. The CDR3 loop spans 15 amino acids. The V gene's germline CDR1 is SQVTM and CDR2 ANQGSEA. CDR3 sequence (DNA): TGCAGCGTTGCCCAGACTAGCGGGGGGGCCAGCACGCAGTATTTT. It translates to CSVAQTSGGASTQYF.

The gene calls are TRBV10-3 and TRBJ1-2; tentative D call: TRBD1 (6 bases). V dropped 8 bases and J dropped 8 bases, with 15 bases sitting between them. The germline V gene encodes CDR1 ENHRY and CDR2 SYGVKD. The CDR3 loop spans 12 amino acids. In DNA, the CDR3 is TGTGCCATCGGTGCGGGGGCTGGGGGCTACACCTTC. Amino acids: CAIGAGAGGYTF.

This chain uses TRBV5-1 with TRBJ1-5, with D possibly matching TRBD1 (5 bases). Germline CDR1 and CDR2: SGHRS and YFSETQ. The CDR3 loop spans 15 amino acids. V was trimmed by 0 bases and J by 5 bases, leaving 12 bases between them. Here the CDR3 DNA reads TGCGCCAGCAGCTTGGCGGGGGGGATAGATCAGCCCCAGCATTTT. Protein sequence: CASSLAGGIDQPQHF.

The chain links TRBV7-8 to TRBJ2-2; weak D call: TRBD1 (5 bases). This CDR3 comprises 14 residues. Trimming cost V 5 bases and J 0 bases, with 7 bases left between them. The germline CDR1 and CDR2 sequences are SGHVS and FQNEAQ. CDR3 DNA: TGTGCCAGCAGCCAGACAGCGAACACCGGGGAGCTGTTTTTT. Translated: CASSQTANTGELFF.

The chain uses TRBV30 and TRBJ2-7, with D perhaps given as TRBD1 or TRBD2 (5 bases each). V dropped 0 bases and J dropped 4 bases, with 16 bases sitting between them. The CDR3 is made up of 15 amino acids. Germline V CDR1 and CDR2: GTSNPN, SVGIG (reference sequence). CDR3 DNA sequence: TGTGCCTGGAGTGTACCCCGGTTGAGGGGTTACGAGCAGTACTTC. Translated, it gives CAWSVPRLRGYEQYF.

CDR3 region: CAWSRGLDSGELFF. The CDR3, as DNA: TGTGCCTGGAGTAGGGGTTTGGACTCCGGGGAGCTGTTTTTT. The genes are TRBV30 and TRBJ2-2; D is tentatively TRBD1 or TRBD2 (5 bases each). Germline CDR1 reads GTSNPN; CDR2 reads SVGIG (reference sequence). Deletions cut 2 bases from V and 6 bases from J, with 13 bases between. The CDR3 contains 14 residues.

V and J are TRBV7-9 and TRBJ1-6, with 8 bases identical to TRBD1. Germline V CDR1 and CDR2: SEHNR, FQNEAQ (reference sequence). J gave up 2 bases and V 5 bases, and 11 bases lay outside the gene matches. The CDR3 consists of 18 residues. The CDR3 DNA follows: TGTGCCAGCAGCCCCGGGACAGGCACCATCACCTATAATTCACCCCTCCACTTT. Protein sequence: CASSPGTGTITYNSPLHF.

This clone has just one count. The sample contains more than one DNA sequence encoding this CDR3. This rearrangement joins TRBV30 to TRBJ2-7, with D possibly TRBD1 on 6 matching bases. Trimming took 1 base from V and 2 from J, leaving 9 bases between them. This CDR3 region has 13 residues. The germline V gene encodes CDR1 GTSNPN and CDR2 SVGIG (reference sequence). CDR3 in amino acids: CAWSGTDPYEQYF. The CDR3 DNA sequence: TGTGCCTGGAGTGGGACAGACCCCTACGAGCAGTACTTC.

The CDR3 DNA follows: TGTGCCAGCAGCTTAGATGTCTACAATGAGCAGTTCTTC. It codes for CASSLDVYNEQFF. This chain uses TRBV7-2 with TRBJ2-1; D not certain. The CDR3 totals 13 residues. Trimming pared 1 base from V and 3 bases from J, leaving 4 bases between. CDR1 is SGHTA, CDR2 FQGNSA, per germline.

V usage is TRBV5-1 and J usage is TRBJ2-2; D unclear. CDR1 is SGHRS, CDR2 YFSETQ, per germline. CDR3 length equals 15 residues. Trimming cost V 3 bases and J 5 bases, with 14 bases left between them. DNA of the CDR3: TGCGCCAGCAGCTCGGCTACCCGAGGAACCGGGGAGCTGTTTTTT. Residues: CASSSATRGTGELFF.

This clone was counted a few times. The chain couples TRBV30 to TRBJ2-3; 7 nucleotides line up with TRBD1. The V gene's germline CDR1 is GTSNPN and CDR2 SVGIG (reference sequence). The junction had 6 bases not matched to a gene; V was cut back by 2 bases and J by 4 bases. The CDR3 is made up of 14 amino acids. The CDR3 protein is CAWSYRQGADTQYF. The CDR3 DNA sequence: TGTGCCTGGAGTTACCGACAGGGCGCAGATACGCAGTATTTT.

The CDR3 region is CASGLVLGEKTEAFF. As DNA, the CDR3 is TGTGCTAGTGGTTTGGTACTTGGAGAGAAAACAGAAGCTTTCTTT. The chain uses TRBV12-5 and TRBJ1-1, with D unclear. Germline values: CDR1 LGHNT, CDR2 FRNRAP. Trimming cost V 0 bases and J 8 bases, with 16 bases left between them. This CDR3 has 15 amino acids.

This chain's CDR3 is CASSFGFTGELFF. Written as DNA, the CDR3 is TGTGCCAGCAGTTTCGGATTCACCGGGGAGCTGTTTTTT. The chain couples TRBV6-5 to TRBJ2-2; D unclear. The CDR3 loop spans 13 amino acids. The germline CDR1 and CDR2 sequences are MNHEY and SVGAGI. The V gene lost 4 bases and the J gene lost 4 bases, with 7 bases spanning the gap.

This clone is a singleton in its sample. The CDR3 reads CASSARQGADTQYF. For the CDR3, the DNA is TGTGCCAGCAGCGCCCGGCAGGGGGCAGATACGCAGTATTTT. The chain links TRBV25-1 to TRBJ2-3; 7 nucleotides line up with TRBD1. J gave up 4 bases and V 6 bases, and 7 bases lay outside the gene matches. Per the germline V gene, CDR1 is MGHDK and CDR2 is SYGVNS. CDR3 size: 14 residues.

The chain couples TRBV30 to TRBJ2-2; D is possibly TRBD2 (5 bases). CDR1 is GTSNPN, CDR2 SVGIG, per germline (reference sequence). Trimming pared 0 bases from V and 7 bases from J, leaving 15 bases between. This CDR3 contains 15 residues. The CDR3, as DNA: TGTGCCTGGAGTGTAGCCCGGGGAATCGGCGGGGAGCTGTTTTTT. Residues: CAWSVARGIGGELFF.

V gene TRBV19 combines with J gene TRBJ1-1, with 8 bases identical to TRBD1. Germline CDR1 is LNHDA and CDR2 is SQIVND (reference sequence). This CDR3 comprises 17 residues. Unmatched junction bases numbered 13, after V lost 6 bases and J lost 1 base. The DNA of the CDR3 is TGTGCCAGTAGGGACAGGGTACGGGAAGGAGGGAACACTGAAGCTTTCTTT. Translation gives CASRDRVREGGNTEAFF.

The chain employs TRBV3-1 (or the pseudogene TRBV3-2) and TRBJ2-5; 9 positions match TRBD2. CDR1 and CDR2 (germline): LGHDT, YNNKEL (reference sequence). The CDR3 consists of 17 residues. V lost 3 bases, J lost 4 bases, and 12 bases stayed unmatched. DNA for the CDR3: TGTGCCAGCAGCCAGGGGGGTCTAGCGGGGAGTGGAGAGACCCAGTACTTC. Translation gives CASSQGGLAGSGETQYF.

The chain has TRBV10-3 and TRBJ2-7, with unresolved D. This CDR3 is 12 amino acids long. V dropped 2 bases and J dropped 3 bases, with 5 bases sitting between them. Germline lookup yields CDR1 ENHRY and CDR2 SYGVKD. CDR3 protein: CAISEGGYEQYF. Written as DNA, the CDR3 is TGTGCCATCAGTGAGGGCGGCTACGAGCAGTACTTC.